The 13 T cell receptor beta chains in this list originate from one sample, sequenced in a study of shared T cell receptors in the human thymus. Profiled with immunoSEQ multiplex PCR; TCRdb holds only in-frame clones, not every one. Among over 450,000 clones listed, about four fifths were seen once. The sample was also reused in another study, on human thymus T cells.

Sequenced: thymocytes. The receptors were gathered from a boy less than two years old with a congenital heart defect.

The chain is built from TRBV18 and TRBJ2-7; 7 bases are shared with TRBD1. Germline V lookup: CDR1 KGHSH, CDR2 LQKENI. V was clipped by 5 bases and J by 3 bases; unmatched bases: 7. The CDR3 extends over 14 amino acids. CDR3 sequence reads: CASSSRRTGYEQYF. DNA of the CDR3: TGTGCCAGCTCATCACGACGGACAGGCTACGAGCAGTACTTC.

The CDR3 coding sequence is TGTGCCAGCAGTTATTTCGGCGGGGAGCTGTTTTTT. Its translation is CASSYFGGELFF. The genes are TRBV6-5 and TRBJ2-2; the D is unclear. The V end lost 3 bases, the J end lost 7 bases, and 6 bases lay between the germline ends. Germline V lookup: CDR1 MNHEY, CDR2 SVGAGI. The CDR3 totals 12 residues.

The rearrangement joins TRBV9 to TRBJ1-1, with D uncertain. Trimming took off 0 bases at V and 3 bases at J, with 9 bases between the two ends. This CDR3 has 14 residues. CDR1 and CDR2 from the germline V gene are SGDLS and YYNGEE. The CDR3 DNA sequence: TGTGCCAGCAGCGTAGCTGGAGGGTACACTGAAGCTTTCTTT. It translates to CASSVAGGYTEAFF.

The rearrangement uses TRBV27 and TRBJ1-1; TRBD1 is a possible D gene (6 bases). CDR1 and CDR2 (germline): MNHEY, SMNVEV (reference sequence). V lost 4 bases and J lost 3, with 15 bases in between. The length of the CDR3 is 15 residues. The CDR3 coding sequence is TGTGCCAGCAGTTCTCGCGAGTACAGGGACACTGAAGCTTTCTTT. Its translation: CASSSREYRDTEAFF.

V and J are TRBV15 and TRBJ2-7, with 8 positions matching TRBD2. V was clipped by 0 bases and J by 0 bases; unmatched bases: 4. CDR3 size: 16 residues. Per germline, CDR1 LNHNV and CDR2 YYDKDF (reference sequence). CDR3 loop: CATSRDSREGSYEQYF. Here the CDR3 DNA reads TGTGCCACCAGCAGAGACAGTCGGGAGGGCTCCTACGAGCAGTACTTC.

This chain uses TRBV7-9 with TRBJ2-7; D perhaps matches TRBD1 (6 bases). V dropped 3 bases and J dropped 4 bases, with 16 bases sitting between them. Germline V gene lookup returns CDR1 SEHNR and CDR2 FQNEAQ (reference sequence). The CDR3 is made up of 15 amino acids. CDR3 loop: CASSFTRDTLYEQYF. As DNA, the CDR3 is TGTGCCAGCAGCTTCACCCGGGACACCCTATACGAGCAGTACTTC.

The chain carries TRBV28 and TRBJ2-7, with 9 bases that match TRBD1. The V gene end was trimmed by 6 bases and the J gene end by 4 bases; junction bases not matched to a gene: 10. The CDR3 spans 15 residues. The V gene's germline CDR1 is MDHEN and CDR2 SYDVKM. The CDR3 here is CASSPPRQGVYEQYF. The CDR3 DNA reads TGTGCCAGCAGCCCCCCCCGACAGGGGGTATACGAGCAGTACTTC.

J is TRBJ2-2 and V is TRBV13; D may be TRBD1 (7 bases). The CDR3 runs 16 residues. V lost 0 bases to trimming and J lost 4 bases, with 12 bases between them. CDR1 PRHDT and CDR2 FYEKMQ come from the germline V gene (reference sequence). The CDR3 is CASSLGRQGGTGELFF. CDR3 nucleotide sequence: TGTGCCAGCAGCTTAGGCCGGCAGGGGGGCACCGGGGAGCTGTTTTTT.

This clone was observed a handful of times. The gene calls are TRBV5-6 and TRBJ1-4, with a possible D match to TRBD1 (6 bases). There are 16 residues in the CDR3. Germline-derived CDR1 and CDR2 are SGHDT and YYEEEE. With 0 bases removed from V and 6 bases from J, the gap between germline ends came to 15 bases. The CDR3 DNA follows: TGTGCCAGCAGCTTGGCCGTTACAGGGAGTTATGAAAAACTGTTTTTT. This codes for CASSLAVTGSYEKLFF.

The chain uses TRBV10-3 and TRBJ2-2; 7 nucleotides agree with TRBD1. CDR3 length: 16 amino acids. Germline V gives CDR1 ENHRY, CDR2 SYGVKD. Unmatched junction bases numbered 4, after V lost 3 bases and J lost 0 bases. The CDR3 region has the DNA TGTGCCATCAGTGAATTCACAGGGGCGAACACCGGGGAGCTGTTTTTT. Encoded protein: CAISEFTGANTGELFF.

This sequence joins TRBV29-1 and TRBJ1-1; D gene uncertain. Germline V gene lookup returns CDR1 SQVTM and CDR2 ANQGSEA. This CDR3 has 12 residues. V was pared by 3 bases and J by 8 bases, with 13 bases between. CDR3 loop: CSVDFEGGEAFF. CDR3 sequence (DNA): TGCAGCGTTGATTTCGAGGGTGGGGAAGCTTTCTTT.

The rearrangement joins TRBV27 to TRBJ2-1; no firm D call. The germline CDR1 and CDR2 sequences are MNHEY and SMNVEV (reference sequence). V was cut by 6 bases and J by 13 bases, with 22 bases left in between. This CDR3 region has 14 residues. The CDR3 region is CASRSLKADFSQFF. CDR3 nucleotides: TGTGCCAGCAGATCCCTCAAGGCGGATTTCTCCCAGTTCTTC.

The V gene is TRBV25-1, the J gene TRBJ1-1; D is uncertain. Germline V gene data show CDR1 as MGHDK and CDR2 as SYGVNS. V gave up 4 bases and J gave up 4 bases, with 10 bases separating them. The CDR3 is 13 residues long. The chain's CDR3 is CASSARERTEAFF. The CDR3 DNA sequence: TGTGCCAGCAGTGCGCGGGAGCGCACTGAAGCTTTCTTT. Full variable domain (rest looked up from reference TRBV25-1 and TRBJ1-1): EADIYQTPRYLVIGTGKKITLECSQTMGHDKMYWYQQDPGMELHLIHYSYGVNSTEKGDLSSESTVSRIRTEHFPLTLESARPSHTSQYLCASSARERTEAFFGQGTRLTVV.